Listed here are 27 T cell receptor beta chains from one sample, sequenced in a study of shared clonotypes between healthy human individuals. This table comes from immunoSEQ multiplex PCR, and its TCRdb copy is limited to in-frame clones, with some not included. The table lists roughly 2,300,000 clones, 92% of them singletons. Specimen: naive CD4+ T cells from PBMCs. This sample's subset: CD45RA+ positively selected. Receptors were obtained from a man between 18 and 29 years old in good health. Some clones in this sample may be carry-over from other donors' samples.

The rearrangement links TRBV28 to TRBJ2-3; D might be TRBD2 (5 bases). V lost 6 bases, J lost 4 bases, and 26 bases lay in between. In germline, CDR1 is MDHEN, CDR2 SYDVKM. CDR3 length: 18 amino acids. The CDR3 spells CASSNLRGIASIPDTQYF. The CDR3 DNA follows: TGTGCCAGCAGCAATCTCCGGGGAATAGCGAGCATCCCAGATACGCAGTATTTT.

The chain couples TRBV7-9 to TRBJ2-7, with 10 bases fitting TRBD2. CDR3 length equals 16 residues. J lost 0 bases, V lost 1 base, and 3 bases had no gene match. Germline CDR1 is SEHNR and CDR2 is FQNEAQ (reference sequence). The CDR3 DNA sequence: TGTGCCAGCAGCTTAGGGTCTAGCGGGAGCTCCTACGAGCAGTACTTC. Translating gives CASSLGSSGSSYEQYF.

This clone was seen only a few times. CDR3 in amino acids: CASSETTPWVDGYTF. CDR3 bases: TGTGCCAGCAGTGAGACGACACCGTGGGTAGATGGCTACACCTTC. The rearrangement uses TRBV2 and TRBJ1-2; D is undetermined. The CDR3 is made up of 15 amino acids. Trimming took 3 bases from V and 6 from J, leaving 17 bases between them. Germline values: CDR1 SNHLY, CDR2 FYNNEI.

This sequence joins TRBV7-3 and TRBJ2-2, with D perhaps TRBD2 (6 bases). The CDR3 extends over 16 amino acids. Trimming removed 5 bases from V and 6 bases from J, with 19 bases in between. Germline CDR1 reads SGHTA; CDR2 reads FQGTGA. In nucleotides, the CDR3 is TGTGCCAGCAGCCTGGCATCGGGAGTTGGCGCCGGGGAGCTGTTTTTT. Amino acid sequence: CASSLASGVGAGELFF.

As DNA, the CDR3 is TGTGCCAGCAGCGTAGGATCAGATAGCAATCAGCCCCAGCATTTT. It is translated as CASSVGSDSNQPQHF. The chain links TRBV9 to TRBJ1-5, with unresolved D. Trimming removed 0 bases from V and 0 bases from J, with 7 bases in between. The CDR3 has 15 amino acids. CDR1 and CDR2 (germline): SGDLS, YYNGEE.

Worth noting for this clone: This sample also contains other DNA sequences that code for the same CDR3. This chain joins TRBV30 and TRBJ2-7; no firm D call. The germline V and J ends were trimmed by 3 bases and 7 bases, with 7 bases remaining between them. CDR3 length: 10 amino acids. Germline lookup yields CDR1 GTSNPN and CDR2 SVGIG (reference sequence). In nucleotides, the CDR3 is TGTGCCTGGAGCTCAAGGGAGCAGTACTTC. This sequence encodes CAWSSREQYF.

The genes are TRBV6-6 and TRBJ2-1; D is unresolved. Germline CDR1 reads MNHNY; CDR2 reads SVGAGI (reference sequence). Trimming pared 2 bases from V and 9 bases from J, leaving 14 bases between. The CDR3 is 14 amino acids. The CDR3 spells CASSYLTTGFEQFF. The CDR3 DNA reads as TGTGCCAGCAGTTACCTGACAACCGGATTTGAGCAGTTCTTC.

V gene TRBV18 combines with J gene TRBJ1-1; D remains unclear. The V end lost 3 bases, the J end lost 3 bases, and 11 bases lay between the germline ends. Germline CDR1 and CDR2: KGHSH and LQKENI. There are 14 residues in the CDR3. DNA of the CDR3: TGTGCCAGCTCACCGCTCGGGAAGGACACTGAAGCTTTCTTT. It specifies CASSPLGKDTEAFF. Using reference TRBV18 and TRBJ1-1 for the parts outside the CDR3, the full variable domain is NAGVMQNPRHLVRRRGQEARLRCSPMKGHSHVYWYRQLPEEGLKFMVYLQKENIIDESGMPKERFSAEFPKEGPSILRIQQVVRGDSAAYFCASSPLGKDTEAFFGQGTRLTVV.

This clone appeared a few times. The V and J genes are TRBV28 and TRBJ1-1, with 7 bases aligning to TRBD1. The length of the CDR3 is 15 residues. Germline CDR1 MDHEN, CDR2 SYDVKM. The trim removed 4 bases at V and 6 bases at J, leaving 11 bases unmatched. The CDR3 DNA is TGTGCCAGCAGTTCCCCATCGACAGGGATTGCTGAAGCTTTCTTT. Residues: CASSSPSTGIAEAFF.

The V call is TRBV11-3, the J call TRBJ2-1, with D tentatively TRBD1 or TRBD2 (5 bases each). Trimming took off 1 base at V and 5 bases at J, with 9 bases between the two ends. This CDR3 is built from 14 residues. Germline lookup yields CDR1 SGHNT and CDR2 YENEEA. CDR3 nucleotides: TGTGCCAGCAGCTTAGTCGGGGCCGACAATGAGCAGTTCTTC. Translated, it gives CASSLVGADNEQFF.

The rearrangement uses TRBV28 and TRBJ2-3, with 12 bases fitting TRBD2. The CDR3 covers 14 residues. The germline gives CDR1 MDHEN, CDR2 SYDVKM. The ends lost 5 bases at V and 6 bases at J; junction bases unmatched: 3. The chain's CDR3 is CASSGTSGRDTQYF. The CDR3 nucleotides are TGTGCCAGCAGTGGAACTAGCGGGAGGGATACGCAGTATTTT.

A word on this clone: In the same sample, other DNA sequences code for this CDR3. The V and J genes are TRBV11-2 and TRBJ1-5; the D is unclear. The CDR3 consists of 13 residues. Germline V gives CDR1 SGHAT, CDR2 FQNNGV. The V gene lost 0 bases and the J gene lost 6 bases, with 6 bases spanning the gap. The CDR3 DNA reads as TGTGCCAGCAGCTTAGATCGTAGTCAGCCCCAGCATTTT. Its translation is CASSLDRSQPQHF.

The rearrangement uses TRBV11-2 and TRBJ2-1, with 7 bases aligning to TRBD2. Per the germline V gene, CDR1 is SGHAT and CDR2 is FQNNGV. This CDR3 is 12 amino acids long. Trimming took 5 bases from V and 10 from J; bases not matched to a gene: 5. CDR3 in DNA: TGTGCCAGCAGCAATCAGCGGGGCGAGCAGTTCTTC. Its translation: CASSNQRGEQFF.

The chain has TRBV7-9 and TRBJ2-7; TRBD1 agrees at 9 bases. CDR1 and CDR2 (germline): SEHNR, FQNEAQ (reference sequence). The CDR3 is made up of 14 amino acids. Trimming at V came to 4 bases and at J to 7 bases, leaving 8 bases not matched to a gene. CDR3 coding DNA: TGTGCCAGCAGCTATCTACAGGGGGCGGGGGAGCAGTACTTC. It codes for CASSYLQGAGEQYF.

The chain joins TRBV9 to TRBJ2-1; the D is unclear. Between the trimmed V and J ends, which lost 2 bases and 2 bases, there was a span of 11 bases. The CDR3 has 15 amino acids. Germline-derived CDR1 and CDR2 are SGDLS and YYNGEE. The CDR3 region is CASSVADRTYNEQFF. CDR3 DNA sequence: TGTGCCAGCAGCGTGGCAGATAGAACCTACAATGAGCAGTTCTTC.

The V gene is TRBV6-5, the J gene TRBJ2-7; D gene uncertain. V lost 0 bases to trimming and J lost 2 bases, with 5 bases between them. The CDR3 runs to 13 residues. Germline CDR1 is MNHEY and CDR2 is SVGAGI. The CDR3 nucleotides are TGTGCCAGCAGTTACTCACCAACCTACGAGCAGTACTTC. The encoded protein is CASSYSPTYEQYF.

The V gene is TRBV18, the J gene TRBJ2-7; tentative D call: TRBD1 (6 bases). V lost 4 bases and J 4 bases, leaving 17 bases between the germline ends. Germline values: CDR1 KGHSH, CDR2 LQKENI. The CDR3 totals 15 residues. The CDR3 reads CASSQNRDSRYEQYF. DNA of the CDR3: TGTGCCAGCTCACAAAACAGGGATTCTCGTTACGAGCAGTACTTC.

The V gene is TRBV7-9, the J gene TRBJ2-1; the D is unclear. Germline CDR1 is SEHNR and CDR2 is FQNEAQ (reference sequence). This CDR3 region has 13 residues. Trimming stripped 3 bases from V and 8 bases from J, with 11 bases between. This chain's CDR3 is CASSFRIGDEQFF. The CDR3 bases are TGTGCCAGCAGCTTCAGGATTGGCGATGAGCAGTTCTTC.

The gene calls are TRBV7-2 and TRBJ2-1; 7 bases fit TRBD1. V lost 4 bases to trimming and J lost 5 bases; unmatched junction nucleotides: 8. The CDR3 has 15 residues. Germline V lookup: CDR1 SGHTA, CDR2 FQGNSA. For the CDR3, the DNA is TGTGCCAGCAGCTATGACAGGGCTCCGCACAATGAGCAGTTCTTC. This gives the protein CASSYDRAPHNEQFF.

This clone was found once. The chain couples TRBV27 to TRBJ1-1; D remains unclear. CDR3 length: 13 residues. The V end lost 6 bases, the J end lost 0 bases, and 8 bases lay between the germline ends. The germline V gene encodes CDR1 MNHEY and CDR2 SMNVEV (reference sequence). The CDR3 coding sequence is TGTGCCAGCAGCCCCAATATGAACACTGAAGCTTTCTTT. Its translation is CASSPNMNTEAFF.

This clone was observed a handful of times. This chain links TRBV21-1 with TRBJ2-1; TRBD1 is taken as the D call from the table, unchecked against the DNA. TRBV21-1 is annotated as a pseudogene. The length of the CDR3 is 16 residues. CDR3 nucleotides: TGTGCCAGCAGCAAAGGTCACAGGGCATCCTACAATGAGCAGTTCTTC. It codes for CASSKGHRASYNEQFF.

The gene calls are TRBV9 and TRBJ2-1; 7 bases line up with TRBD2. With 4 bases clipped from V and 1 base from J, the junction kept 11 bases outside the gene matches. CDR1 is SGDLS, CDR2 YYNGEE, per germline. The CDR3 spans 17 residues. This chain's CDR3 is CASSYSLSGASYNEQFF. The CDR3 DNA reads TGTGCCAGCAGCTATTCCCTGAGCGGGGCGTCCTACAATGAGCAGTTCTTC.

About this clone itself: Other nucleotide sequences from this sample produce the same CDR3. The V call is TRBV5-1, the J call TRBJ2-5; D possibly matches TRBD1 or TRBD2 (5 bases each). Trimming left V 4 bases short and J 5 bases short, with 15 bases between. The CDR3 is 14 residues long. Germline V gene sequence: CDR1 SGHRS, CDR2 YFSETQ. The CDR3 DNA sequence: TGCGCCAGCAGCCCCGGGACGGCCAGGGAGACCCAGTACTTC. It encodes CASSPGTARETQYF.

V is TRBV11-2 and J is TRBJ2-1, with D perhaps TRBD2 (5 bases). Germline assignment: CDR1 SGHAT and CDR2 FQNNGV. Deletions cut 0 bases from V and 9 bases from J, with 15 bases between. The CDR3 consists of 15 residues. Here the CDR3 reads CASSLEAPLAGEQFF. As DNA, the CDR3 is TGTGCCAGCAGCTTAGAAGCCCCCCTAGCAGGTGAGCAGTTCTTC.

The chain couples TRBV11-3 to TRBJ2-1; 10 nucleotides agree with TRBD2. With 5 bases clipped from V and 9 bases from J, the junction kept 7 bases outside the gene matches. This CDR3 has 14 residues. Per germline, CDR1 SGHNT and CDR2 YENEEA. The CDR3 region has the DNA TGTGCCAGCAGCCCGAAGCGGGGGGGAAGTGAGCAGTTCTTC. Translating gives CASSPKRGGSEQFF.

The chain couples TRBV11-3 to TRBJ2-2; D possibly corresponds to TRBD1 (5 bases). From germline, CDR1 is SGHNT and CDR2 YENEEA. The CDR3 is made up of 14 amino acids. The germline V and J ends were trimmed by 3 bases and 1 base, with 6 bases remaining between them. CDR3 in amino acids: CASSFQGNTGELFF. The CDR3 nucleotides are TGTGCCAGCAGCTTTCAGGGGAACACCGGGGAGCTGTTTTTT. Using reference TRBV11-3 and TRBJ2-2 for the parts outside the CDR3, the full variable domain is EAGVVQSPRYKIIEKKQPVAFWCNPISGHNTLYWYLQNLGQGPELLIRYENEEAVDDSQLPKDRFSAERLKGVDSTLKIQPAELGDSAVYLCASSFQGNTGELFFGEGSRLTVL.

The chain is built from TRBV5-1 and TRBJ2-3; 7 bases fit TRBD2. V shed 7 bases and J 5 bases; nucleotides not matched to a gene: 10. The germline gives CDR1 SGHRS, CDR2 YFSETQ. This CDR3 has 14 amino acids. The CDR3 reads CASSGRSGGDTQYF. CDR3 coding DNA: TGCGCCAGCTCGGGGCGCTCGGGGGGAGATACGCAGTATTTT. The complete variable domain, with remaining parts taken from reference TRBV5-1 and TRBJ2-3, reads KAGVTQTPRYLIKTRGQQVTLSCSPISGHRSVSWYQQTPGQGLQFLFEYFSETQRNKGNFPGRFSGRQFSNSRSEMNVSTLELGDSALYLCASSGRSGGDTQYFGPGTRLTVL.